This note documents a single T cell receptor beta chain sequence. Its antigen is unknown. The record has no base qualities; no much larger clone is one base away. The transplants used related donors with nonmyeloablative bone marrow transplantation, and mixed chimerism in the human trials was transient. Unstimulated Tregs (CD4+CD25+CD127-), CD4+ non-Tregs (CD4+CD25-), CD4 and CD8 cells were FACS-sorted from thawed PBMCs. Patients were several combined kidney and bone marrow transplant recipients from the ITN036ST trial, and only these trial subjects had samples available. Healthy control blood was processed to PBMCs by Ficoll density gradient and cryopreserved, and patient PBMCs were collected before and after transplant. For TCRbeta CDR3 sequencing, genomic DNA from the sorted cells was extracted using the QIAGEN DNeasy Blood and Tissue Kit. High-throughput TCRbeta CDR3 sequencing, which included PCR amplification with bias correction and internal controls, was done commercially through immunoSEQ. In the original analysis: Unique productive TCRbeta sequences were defined by CDR3 nucleotide sequence where primers matched, otherwise by CDR3 amino acid sequence with Vbeta and Jbeta genes. Sorting error was corrected by removing sequences shared between sorted populations at a frequency ratio of 2:1 or less, and the remaining shared sequences were assigned to the higher population. Donor-reactive sequences were defined as at least 5-fold expanded in CFSE-low cells versus unstimulated cells, with frequency of at least 0.01% in CFSE-low cells. Jensen-Shannon divergence calculated on the top 100 TCRbeta sequences ranked by frequency was used to measure repertoire divergence. For samples with multiple sequencing runs, sorting error was corrected in each run separately before the runs were combined. This is the immuneACCESS table as TCRdb keeps it, with only in-frame sequences that have V and J called. A part of the clones is gone; compared with another copy, unresolved V genes explain less than half, and the rest is unexplained. For V, J and clone size, that table is used; D and trimming come from the DNA. This sample lists about 55,000 clones; around 93% were detected once. The ten largest clones take up roughly 15% of the sample.

These data are taken from a study of Tregs in tolerant kidney transplant recipients (dated by TCRdb to the late 2010s). About the investigation overall: The study applied TCRbeta sequencing to find donor-specific regulatory T cells before combined kidney and bone marrow transplantation and then followed those same cells after transplant. General findings and caveats noted by the study authors: Expanding Tregs with activated donor B cells appeared to identify the most biologically relevant and donor-specific TCRbeta repertoire. Because only a small number of patients were included, the study had limitations, and the results will need to be validated in larger populations as well as under other immunosuppression protocols. Biological reproducibility was not directly addressed, though technical replication error appeared minimal. For some patients the PCR primers changed over time, which made it impossible to compare the samples from those patients at the nucleotide level. In tolerant patients, the expansion of donor-specific Tregs was greater than global Treg expansion, suggesting that the expansion was antigen-driven rather than nonspecific.

Spanning cysteine to phenylalanine, the CDR3 consists of 13 amino acids. CDR3 DNA is the only sequence kept; it has 39 bases, read in frame from the first base. Per the germline V gene, MNHNS is the CDR1 and SASEGT is the CDR2. V trim: 3 bases; J trim: 4 bases; unmatched bases: 2. The clonotype originates from a human patient who received a combined kidney and bone marrow transplant. A transplant means some T cells may be of graft donor rather than patient origin. The rearrangement combines TRBV6-1 with TRBJ1-2; a stretch of 7 junction bases matches TRBD1. The sequenced sample was CD8+ T cells from blood (PBMCs), obtained 24 months after the transplant. In nucleotide form, the sequence is TGTGCCAGCAGTGAGGGACAGTTCTATGGCTACACCTTC. Its product reads: CASSEGQFYGYTF.